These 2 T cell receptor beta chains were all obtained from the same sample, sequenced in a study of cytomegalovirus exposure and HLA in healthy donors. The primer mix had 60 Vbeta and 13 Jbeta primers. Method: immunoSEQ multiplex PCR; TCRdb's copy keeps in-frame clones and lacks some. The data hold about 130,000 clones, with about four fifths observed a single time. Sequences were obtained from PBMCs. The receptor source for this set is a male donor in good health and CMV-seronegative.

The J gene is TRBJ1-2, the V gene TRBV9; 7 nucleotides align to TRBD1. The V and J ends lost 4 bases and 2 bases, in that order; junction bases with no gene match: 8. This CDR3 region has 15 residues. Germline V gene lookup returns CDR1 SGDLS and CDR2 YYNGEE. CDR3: CASSTPMTGNYGYTF. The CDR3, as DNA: TGTGCCAGCAGCACACCGATGACAGGGAACTATGGCTACACCTTC.

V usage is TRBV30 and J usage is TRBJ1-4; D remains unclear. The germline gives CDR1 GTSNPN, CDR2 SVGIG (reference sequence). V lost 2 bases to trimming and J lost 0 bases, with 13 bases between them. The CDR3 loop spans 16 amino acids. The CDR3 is CAWSPITVPTNEKLFF. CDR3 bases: TGTGCCTGGAGTCCGATTACAGTGCCAACTAATGAAAAACTGTTTTTT.